This TCR beta chain was retrieved from a study of cytomegalovirus exposure and HLA in healthy donors. General study points: Earlier results showed most TCR beta V segments being productive about 90% or about 30% of the time.

The germline V gene encodes CDR1 MNHEY and CDR2 SVGAGI. Trimming cost V 5 bases and J 6 bases; bases outside gene matches: 7. The CDR3 contains 15 residues. It was with 60 Vbeta and 13 Jbeta primers that the PCR ran. TCRdb keeps only in-frame clones here, not all; method: immunoSEQ multiplex PCR. The sample holds 60,000 to 70,000 clones, roughly 74% seen once. In the case of this clone: Its specificity is not known.

The sequence was collected from a man aged 18 to 30 in good health and CMV-seropositive. Sequenced material: PBMCs. The chain carries TRBV6-5 and TRBJ2-1, with 10 bases matching TRBD1. Written as DNA, the CDR3 is TGTGCCAGCAGTCCCCGGACAGGGGGACGCAATGAGCAGTTCTTC. This translates into CASSPRTGGRNEQFF.